The 10 T cell receptor beta chains presented below share a single source sample, sequenced in a study of cytomegalovirus exposure and HLA in healthy donors. Measured with immunoSEQ multiplex PCR; TCRdb has only the in-frame clones, and not every one. The top ten hold 2.5% to 3% of the sample, which has more than 150,000 clones, 88% seen once. Sequencing was performed on PBMCs. Receptors originate from a man younger than 30 in good health and CMV-seronegative.

The genes are TRBV27 and TRBJ1-2, with TRBD1 matching 8 bases. Germline CDR1 reads MNHEY; CDR2 reads SMNVEV (reference sequence). After removal of 6 bases from V and 8 bases from J, the junction contained 17 bases not matched to a gene. This CDR3 contains 16 residues. CDR3: CASREIGDRSREGYTF. CDR3 DNA sequence: TGTGCCAGCAGAGAGATCGGGGACAGGTCCCGGGAAGGCTACACCTTC.

The rearrangement uses TRBV6-1 and TRBJ1-6, with 7 bases matching TRBD1. In germline, CDR1 is MNHNS, CDR2 SASEGT. With V trimmed by 5 bases and J by 7 bases, 5 bases remained unmatched. CDR3 length: 14 amino acids. CDR3 sequence: CASSQTGPNSPLHF. CDR3 nucleotides: TGTGCCAGCAGTCAGACAGGGCCGAATTCACCCCTCCACTTT.

The gene calls are TRBV7-2 and TRBJ2-7, with TRBD1 matching 9 bases. V lost 5 bases and J lost 4; bases outside the gene matches: 9. The CDR3 loop spans 15 amino acids. Germline V lookup: CDR1 SGHTA, CDR2 FQGNSA. CDR3 sequence (DNA): TGTGCCAGCAGCGGTCCCGGGACAGGGACGTACGAGCAGTACTTC. Its translation is CASSGPGTGTYEQYF.

J is TRBJ2-3 and V is TRBV5-5, with a tentative D call TRBD2 (6 bases). This CDR3 comprises 17 residues. Trimming took off 4 bases at V and 1 base at J, with 19 bases between the two ends. Germline assignment: CDR1 SGHKS and CDR2 YYEKEE (reference sequence). This CDR3 reads CASSPLAASAGTDTQYF. DNA of the CDR3: TGTGCCAGCAGCCCCCTGGCGGCTAGCGCGGGCACAGATACGCAGTATTTT.

This chain links TRBV11-2 with TRBJ2-2, with 14 positions matching TRBD2. The CDR3 is made up of 17 amino acids. J was trimmed by 5 bases and V by 5 bases; bases with no gene match: 7. Germline CDR1 SGHAT, CDR2 FQNNGV. The CDR3: CASSPWTSGGKTGELFF. The CDR3, as DNA: TGTGCCAGCAGCCCTTGGACTAGCGGGGGGAAGACCGGGGAGCTGTTTTTT.

CDR3 loop: CAWSVGREGGQPQHF. In nucleotides, the CDR3 is TGTGCCTGGAGTGTGGGTCGGGAGGGGGGCCAGCCCCAGCATTTT. The J gene is TRBJ1-5, the V gene TRBV30, with D possibly TRBD1 on 6 matching bases. This CDR3 comprises 15 residues. The germline V and J ends were trimmed by 0 bases and 7 bases, with 16 bases remaining between them. Germline CDR1 and CDR2: GTSNPN and SVGIG (reference sequence).

This clone was observed a single time. The junction departs from germline at one end; a sequencing error may be responsible. In nucleotides, the CDR3 is TGTGCTAGCAGCTTAGATCGGGGAGGGGAGACCCAGTACTTC. It is translated as CASSLDRGGETQYF. The chain has TRBV7-7 and TRBJ2-5; the match to TRBD2 covers 7 bases. Germline assignment: CDR1 SSHAT and CDR2 FNYEAQ (reference sequence). This CDR3 is 14 amino acids long.

The chain links TRBV5-1 to TRBJ2-5; 12 bases match TRBD2. This CDR3 has 14 amino acids. In germline, CDR1 is SGHRS, CDR2 YFSETQ. V trimming: 4 bases; J trimming: 9 bases; junction bases outside the gene matches: 7. This CDR3 reads CASSPGLAGGPQYF. The CDR3 DNA reads as TGCGCCAGCAGCCCGGGACTAGCGGGTGGGCCCCAGTACTTC.

This chain joins TRBV28 and TRBJ1-4, with D hard to call. The germline V and J ends were trimmed by 6 bases and 8 bases, with 10 bases remaining between them. The CDR3 is 12 residues long. Germline V gene data show CDR1 as MDHEN and CDR2 as SYDVKM. The CDR3 loop reads CASRPGGEKLFF. CDR3 coding DNA: TGTGCCAGCAGACCGGGTGGGGAAAAACTGTTTTTT. Based on the CDR3 plus reference TRBV28 and TRBJ1-4, the full variable domain is DVKVTQSSRYLVKRTGEKVFLECVQDMDHENMFWYRQDPGLGLRLIYFSYDVKMKEKGDIPEGYSVSREKKERFSLILESASTNQTSMYLCASRPGGEKLFFGSGTQLSVL.

This chain connects TRBV11-3 to TRBJ2-1; maybe TRBD2 (8 bases). Deletions cut 5 bases from V and 0 bases from J, with 17 bases between. CDR3 length: 17 residues. Looked up from germline, CDR1 is SGHNT and CDR2 is YENEEA. CDR3 loop: CASSPREGQSSYNEQFF. In DNA form, the CDR3 reads TGTGCCAGCAGCCCACGGGAGGGACAGAGCTCCTACAATGAGCAGTTCTTC. The full variable domain, completed using reference TRBV11-3 and TRBJ2-1, is EAGVVQSPRYKIIEKKQPVAFWCNPISGHNTLYWYLQNLGQGPELLIRYENEEAVDDSQLPKDRFSAERLKGVDSTLKIQPAELGDSAVYLCASSPREGQSSYNEQFFGPGTRLTVL.